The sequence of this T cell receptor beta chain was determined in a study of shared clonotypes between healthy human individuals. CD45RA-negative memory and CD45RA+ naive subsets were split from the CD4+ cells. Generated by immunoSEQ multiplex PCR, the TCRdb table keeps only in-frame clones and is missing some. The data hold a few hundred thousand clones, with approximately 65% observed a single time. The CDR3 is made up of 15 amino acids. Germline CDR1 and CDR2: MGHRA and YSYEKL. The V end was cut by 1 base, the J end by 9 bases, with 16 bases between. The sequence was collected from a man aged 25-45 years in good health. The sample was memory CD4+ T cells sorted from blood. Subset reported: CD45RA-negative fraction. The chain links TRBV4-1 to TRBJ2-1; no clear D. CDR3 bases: TGCGCCAGCAGCCAAGGTCCAGCTTTGGTCACTGAGCAGTTCTTC. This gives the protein CASSQGPALVTEQFF.